The clone carrying this T cell receptor beta chain occurred many times. Total RNA (around 500 ng) served as template for TCR beta cDNA synthesis primed by a constant-region primer. Generation of the TCR beta libraries relied on three nested multiplex PCR rounds using slightly modified ARM-PCR. Amplification in the first two PCR rounds was performed using TRBV1-TRBV30 forward primers and a C-beta reverse primer for 10 cycles each. MiXCR, applied by TCRdb to the multiplex PCR reads, yields one record per CDR3 protein. The profile shows 310,000 or so distinct CDR3 sequences, 45% to 70% of them singletons. The sample belongs to a study of tumor-infiltrating lymphocytes in primary liver carcinoma. Study-wide background: The neoplasms were of stage T1-T3 N0M0, with dimensions of about 4.2 to 10 cm across.

Alongside blood RNA obtained from unsorted whole blood, germline DNA was also extracted. Germline CDR1 reads MNHNS; CDR2 reads SASEGT. The CDR3 loop spans 17 amino acids. Trimming removed 8 bases from V and 0 bases from J; junction bases left unmatched: 11. Sequencing was carried out using peripheral blood. The chain is built from TRBV6-1 and TRBJ2-2, with 8 bases fitting TRBD2. The sequence was collected from a woman under 40 with primary liver carcinoma and hepatitis B virus infection. The CDR3 DNA is TGTGCCAGCTTCCAGCCTCTAGCGGGCTCGAACACCGGGGAGCTGTTTTTT. Translated, it gives CASFQPLAGSNTGELFF.